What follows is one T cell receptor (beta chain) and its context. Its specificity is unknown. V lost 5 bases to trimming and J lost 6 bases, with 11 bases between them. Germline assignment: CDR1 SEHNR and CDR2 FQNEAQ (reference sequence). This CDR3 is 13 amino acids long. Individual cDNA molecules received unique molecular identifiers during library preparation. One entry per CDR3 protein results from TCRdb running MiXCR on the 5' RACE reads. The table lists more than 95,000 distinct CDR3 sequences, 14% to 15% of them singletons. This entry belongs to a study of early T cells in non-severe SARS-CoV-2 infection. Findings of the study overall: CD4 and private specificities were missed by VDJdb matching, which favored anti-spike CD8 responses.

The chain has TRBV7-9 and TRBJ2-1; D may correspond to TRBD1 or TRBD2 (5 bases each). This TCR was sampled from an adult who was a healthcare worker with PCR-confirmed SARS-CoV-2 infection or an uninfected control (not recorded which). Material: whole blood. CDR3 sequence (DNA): TGTGCCAGCAGCCGACGGGACGGCAATGAGCAGTTCTTC. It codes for CASSRRDGNEQFF. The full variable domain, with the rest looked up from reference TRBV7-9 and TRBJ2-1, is DTGVSQNPRHKITKRGQNVTFRCDPISEHNRLYWYRQTLGQGPEFLTYFQNEAQLEKSRLLSDRFSAERPKGSFSTLEIQRTEQGDSAMYLCASSRRDGNEQFFGPGTRLTVL.